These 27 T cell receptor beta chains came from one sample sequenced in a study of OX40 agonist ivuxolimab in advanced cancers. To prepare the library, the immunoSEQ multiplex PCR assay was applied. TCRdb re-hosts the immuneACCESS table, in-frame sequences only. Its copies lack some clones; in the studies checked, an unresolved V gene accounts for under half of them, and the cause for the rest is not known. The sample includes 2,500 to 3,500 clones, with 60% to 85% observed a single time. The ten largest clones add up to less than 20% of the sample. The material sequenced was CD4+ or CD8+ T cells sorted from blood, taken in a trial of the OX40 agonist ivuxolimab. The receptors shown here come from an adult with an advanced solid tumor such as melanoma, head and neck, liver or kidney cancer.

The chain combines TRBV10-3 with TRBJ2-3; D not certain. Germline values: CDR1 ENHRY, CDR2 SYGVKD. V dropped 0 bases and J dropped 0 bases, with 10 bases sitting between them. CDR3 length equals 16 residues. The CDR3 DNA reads TGTGCCATCAGTGAGTCGGCCCGCACTAGCACAGATACGCAGTATTTT. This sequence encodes CAISESARTSTDTQYF.

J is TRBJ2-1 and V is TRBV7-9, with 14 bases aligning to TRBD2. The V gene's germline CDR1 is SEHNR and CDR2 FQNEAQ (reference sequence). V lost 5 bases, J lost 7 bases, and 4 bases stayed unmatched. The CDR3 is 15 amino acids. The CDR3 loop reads CASSEGLAGANEQFF. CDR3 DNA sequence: TGTGCCAGCAGCGAGGGACTAGCGGGAGCAAATGAGCAGTTCTTC.

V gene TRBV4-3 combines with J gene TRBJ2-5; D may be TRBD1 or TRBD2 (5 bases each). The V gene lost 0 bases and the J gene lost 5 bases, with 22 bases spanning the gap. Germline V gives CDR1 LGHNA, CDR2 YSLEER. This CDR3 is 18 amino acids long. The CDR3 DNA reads TGCGCCAGCAGCCAAGAAGGGCGGGTTGGGCAGGGAAAGGAGACCCAGTACTTC. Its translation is CASSQEGRVGQGKETQYF.

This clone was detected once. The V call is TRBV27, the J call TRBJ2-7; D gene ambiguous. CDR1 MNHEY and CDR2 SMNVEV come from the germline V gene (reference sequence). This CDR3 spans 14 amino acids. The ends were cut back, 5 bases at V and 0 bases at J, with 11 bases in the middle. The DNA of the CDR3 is TGTGCCAGCAGTCACCTCGATCCCTCCTACGAGCAGTACTTC. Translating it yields CASSHLDPSYEQYF.

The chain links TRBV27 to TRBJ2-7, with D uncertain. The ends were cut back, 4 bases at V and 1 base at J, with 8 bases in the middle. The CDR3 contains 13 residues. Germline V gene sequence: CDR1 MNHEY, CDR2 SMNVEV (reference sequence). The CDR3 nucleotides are TGTGCCAGCAGTTACTTGGGTTCCTACGAGCAGTACTTC. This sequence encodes CASSYLGSYEQYF.

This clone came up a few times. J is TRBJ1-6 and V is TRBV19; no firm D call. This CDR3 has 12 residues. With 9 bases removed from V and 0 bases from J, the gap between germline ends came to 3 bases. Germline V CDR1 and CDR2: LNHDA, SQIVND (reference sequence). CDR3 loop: CASGSYNSPLHF. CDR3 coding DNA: TGTGCCAGCGGCTCCTATAATTCACCCCTCCACTTT.

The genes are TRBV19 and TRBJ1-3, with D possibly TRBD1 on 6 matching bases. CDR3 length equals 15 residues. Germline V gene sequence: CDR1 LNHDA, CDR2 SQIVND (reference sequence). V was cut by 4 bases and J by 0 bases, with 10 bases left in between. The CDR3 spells CASSTGAASGNTIYF. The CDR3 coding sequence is TGTGCCAGTAGTACAGGGGCCGCCTCTGGAAACACCATATATTTT.

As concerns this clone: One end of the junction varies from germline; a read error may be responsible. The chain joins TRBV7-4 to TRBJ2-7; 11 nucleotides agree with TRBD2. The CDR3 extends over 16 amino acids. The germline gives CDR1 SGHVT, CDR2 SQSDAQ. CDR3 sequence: CASTLLAGALGYEQYF. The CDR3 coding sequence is TGTGCCAGCACCTTACTAGCGGGAGCGTTGGGCTACGAGCAGTACTTC. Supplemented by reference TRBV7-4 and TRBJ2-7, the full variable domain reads GAGVSQSPRYKVAKRGRDVALRCDSISGHVTLYWYRQTLGQGSEVLTYSQSDAQRDKSGRPSGRFSAERPERSVSTLKIQRTEQGDSAVYLCASTLLAGALGYEQYFGPGTRLTVT.

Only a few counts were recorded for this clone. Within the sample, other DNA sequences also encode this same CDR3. In DNA, the CDR3 is TGTGCCAGCTCACCCCAGGGGGGAACTGAAGCTTTCTTT. Translating it yields CASSPQGGTEAFF. The rearrangement links TRBV18 to TRBJ1-1; 7 bases align to TRBD1. Germline lookup yields CDR1 KGHSH and CDR2 LQKENI. CDR3 length: 13 amino acids. Trimming cost V 3 bases and J 5 bases; bases outside gene matches: 3.

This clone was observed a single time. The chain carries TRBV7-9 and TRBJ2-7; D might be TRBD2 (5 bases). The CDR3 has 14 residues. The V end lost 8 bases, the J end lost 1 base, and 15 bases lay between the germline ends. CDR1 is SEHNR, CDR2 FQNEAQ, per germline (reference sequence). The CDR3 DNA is TGTGCCAGCCAGCGGCTAGCCGAATCCTACGAGCAGTACTTC. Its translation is CASQRLAESYEQYF.

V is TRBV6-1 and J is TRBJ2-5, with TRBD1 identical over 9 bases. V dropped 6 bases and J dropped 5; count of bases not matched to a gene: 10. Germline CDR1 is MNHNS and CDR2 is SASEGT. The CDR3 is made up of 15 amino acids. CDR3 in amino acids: CASSLGQGSVETQYF. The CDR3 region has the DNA TGTGCCAGCAGCCTGGGACAGGGTTCAGTCGAGACCCAGTACTTC.

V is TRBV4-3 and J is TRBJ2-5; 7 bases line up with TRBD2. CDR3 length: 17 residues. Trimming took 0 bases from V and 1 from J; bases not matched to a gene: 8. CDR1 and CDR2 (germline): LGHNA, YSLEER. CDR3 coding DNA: TGCGCCAGCAGCCAAGATTCTCGGAGCGGGGTCCAAGAGACCCAGTACTTC. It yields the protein CASSQDSRSGVQETQYF.

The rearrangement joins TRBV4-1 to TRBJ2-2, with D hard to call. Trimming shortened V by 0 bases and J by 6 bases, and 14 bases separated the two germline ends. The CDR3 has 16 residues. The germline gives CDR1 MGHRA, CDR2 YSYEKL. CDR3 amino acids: CASSQDPGSLAGELFF. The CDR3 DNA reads TGCGCCAGCAGCCAAGATCCGGGTAGTCTAGCCGGGGAGCTGTTTTTT.

CDR3 DNA: TGTGCCTGGAGTGTGGGCAGGGGAAACATTCAGTACTTC. It specifies CAWSVGRGNIQYF. The V and J genes are TRBV30 and TRBJ2-4; perhaps TRBD1 as D (6 bases). Trimming removed 0 bases at V and 6 bases at J, with 9 bases between. Germline V gene data show CDR1 as GTSNPN and CDR2 as SVGIG (reference sequence). The CDR3 runs to 13 residues.

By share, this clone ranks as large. The DNA of the CDR3 is TGTGCCAGCAGCCCGACGGGACGGAACTACGAGCAGTACTTC. Translating gives CASSPTGRNYEQYF. This chain links TRBV28 with TRBJ2-7; D possibly uses TRBD1 or TRBD2 (5 bases each). Germline V gene lookup returns CDR1 MDHEN and CDR2 SYDVKM. This CDR3 is 14 amino acids long. Trimming left V 6 bases short and J 3 bases short, with 15 bases between.

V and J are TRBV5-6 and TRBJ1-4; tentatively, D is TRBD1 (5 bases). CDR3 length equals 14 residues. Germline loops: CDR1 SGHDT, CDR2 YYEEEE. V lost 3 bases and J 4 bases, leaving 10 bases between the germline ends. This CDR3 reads CASSSGPDNEKLFF. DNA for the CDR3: TGTGCCAGCAGCTCGGGACCGGATAATGAAAAACTGTTTTTT.

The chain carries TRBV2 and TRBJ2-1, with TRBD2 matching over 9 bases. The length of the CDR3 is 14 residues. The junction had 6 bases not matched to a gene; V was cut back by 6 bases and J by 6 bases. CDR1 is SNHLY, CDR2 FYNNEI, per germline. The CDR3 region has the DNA TGTGCCAGCAGGGGCGGGGGGGGCCCCAATGAGCAGTTCTTC. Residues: CASRGGGGPNEQFF.

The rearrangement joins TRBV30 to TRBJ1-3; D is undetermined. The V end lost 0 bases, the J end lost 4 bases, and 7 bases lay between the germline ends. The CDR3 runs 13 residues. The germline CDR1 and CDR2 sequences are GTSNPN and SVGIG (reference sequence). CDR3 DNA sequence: TGTGCCTGGAGTGTGGGATCCGGAAACACCATATATTTT. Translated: CAWSVGSGNTIYF.

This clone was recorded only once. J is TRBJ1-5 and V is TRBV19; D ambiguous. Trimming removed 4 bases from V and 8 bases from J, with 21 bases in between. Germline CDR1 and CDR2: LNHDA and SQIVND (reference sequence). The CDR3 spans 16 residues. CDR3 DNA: TGTGCCAGTAGTACCCTGGGAGGAAGGGCGCTGGAGCCCCAGCATTTT. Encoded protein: CASSTLGGRALEPQHF.

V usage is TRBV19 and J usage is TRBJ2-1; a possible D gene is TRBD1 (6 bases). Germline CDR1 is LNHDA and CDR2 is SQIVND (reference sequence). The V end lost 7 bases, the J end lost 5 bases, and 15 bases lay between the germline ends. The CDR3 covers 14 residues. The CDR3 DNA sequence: TGTGCCAGTACCAACCCGGGACAAAACAATGAGCAGTTCTTC. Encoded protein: CASTNPGQNNEQFF.

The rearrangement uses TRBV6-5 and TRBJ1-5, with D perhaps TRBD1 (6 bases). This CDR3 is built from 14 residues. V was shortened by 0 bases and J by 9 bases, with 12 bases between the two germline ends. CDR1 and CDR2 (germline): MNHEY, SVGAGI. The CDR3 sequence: CASSYSVRGLPQHF. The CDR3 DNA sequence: TGTGCCAGCAGTTACTCGGTTCGGGGGCTGCCCCAGCATTTT.

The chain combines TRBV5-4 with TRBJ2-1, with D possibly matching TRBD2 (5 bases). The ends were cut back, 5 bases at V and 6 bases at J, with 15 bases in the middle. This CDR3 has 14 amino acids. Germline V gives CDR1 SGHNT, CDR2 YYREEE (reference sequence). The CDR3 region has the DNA TGTGCCAGCAGTTTCCCCCCTCGGGGCAATGAGCAGTTCTTC. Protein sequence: CASSFPPRGNEQFF.

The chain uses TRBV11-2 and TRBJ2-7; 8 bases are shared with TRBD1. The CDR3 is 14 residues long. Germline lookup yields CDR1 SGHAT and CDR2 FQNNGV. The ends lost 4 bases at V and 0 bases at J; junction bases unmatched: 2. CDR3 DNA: TGTGCCAGCAGCTCCGGACAGGGCTCCTACGAGCAGTACTTC. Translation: CASSSGQGSYEQYF.

The CDR3 is CAWSRLAGGPGDTQYF. As DNA, the CDR3 is TGTGCCTGGAGTAGACTAGCGGGGGGGCCCGGAGATACGCAGTATTTT. V is TRBV30 and J is TRBJ2-3; 14 bases match TRBD2. The germline V gene has CDR1 GTSNPN and CDR2 SVGIG (reference sequence). V lost 2 bases, J lost 5 bases, and 6 bases stayed unmatched. The CDR3 is 16 amino acids.

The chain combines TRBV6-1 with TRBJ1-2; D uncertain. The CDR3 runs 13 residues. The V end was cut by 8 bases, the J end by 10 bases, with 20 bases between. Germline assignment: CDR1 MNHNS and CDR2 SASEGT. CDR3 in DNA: TGTGCCAGCGGTAATATCGTTGGCTTGTACTACACCTTC. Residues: CASGNIVGLYYTF.

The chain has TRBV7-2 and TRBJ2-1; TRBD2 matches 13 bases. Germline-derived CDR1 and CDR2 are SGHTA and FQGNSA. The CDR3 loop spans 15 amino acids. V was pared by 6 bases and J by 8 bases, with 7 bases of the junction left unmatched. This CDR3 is CASRPGTSGVDEQFF. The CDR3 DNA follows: TGTGCCAGCAGACCCGGGACTAGCGGGGTGGATGAGCAGTTCTTC.

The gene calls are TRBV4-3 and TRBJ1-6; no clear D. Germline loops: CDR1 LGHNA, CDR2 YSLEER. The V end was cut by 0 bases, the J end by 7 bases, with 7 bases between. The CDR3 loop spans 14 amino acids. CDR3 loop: CASSQDGPNSPLHF. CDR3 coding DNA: TGCGCCAGCAGCCAAGATGGTCCAAATTCACCCCTCCACTTT.